The next 14 T cell receptor beta chains were all read from a single sample in a study of shared clonotypes between healthy human individuals. TCRdb keeps only in-frame clones here, not all; method: immunoSEQ multiplex PCR. The table records about 110,000 clones, 68% of them present only once. Specimen: memory CD8+ T cells sorted from blood. Subset meaning: CD45RO+ cells pooled with CCR7-negative TemRA cells. The receptors come from a woman in her 30s in good health.

The genes are TRBV5-5 and TRBJ2-2, with D perhaps matching TRBD1 (6 bases). The CDR3 loop spans 16 amino acids. The ends were cut back, 2 bases at V and 0 bases at J, with 11 bases in the middle. Germline CDR1 SGHKS, CDR2 YYEKEE (reference sequence). Written as DNA, the CDR3 is TGTGCCAGCAGCTTCGGACAGCCATCGAACACCGGGGAGCTGTTTTTT. Encoded protein: CASSFGQPSNTGELFF.

The gene calls are TRBV6-4 and TRBJ2-1; 7 bases map to TRBD2. Germline V gene sequence: CDR1 MRHNA, CDR2 SNTAGT. This CDR3 has 16 residues. V was pared by 5 bases and J by 8 bases, with 15 bases of the junction left unmatched. Here the CDR3 reads CASSPQVGREIDEQFF. The CDR3 DNA reads TGTGCCAGCAGTCCCCAGGTGGGGCGGGAGATCGATGAGCAGTTCTTC.

This clone was observed at least ten times. J is TRBJ2-6 and V is TRBV2; 7 bases are a match to TRBD1. With 6 bases clipped from V and 1 base from J, the junction kept 12 bases outside the gene matches. The CDR3 covers 18 residues. CDR1 is SNHLY, CDR2 FYNNEI, per germline. The CDR3 region has the DNA TGTGCCAGCAGATCCCCCTCAGGGGGTACATCTGGGGCCAACGTCCTGACTTTC. This gives the protein CASRSPSGGTSGANVLTF.

The chain joins TRBV6-1 to TRBJ1-1; a possible D gene is TRBD1 (5 bases). Trimming left V 4 bases short and J 8 bases short, with 17 bases between. This CDR3 is 14 amino acids long. Germline V gene lookup returns CDR1 MNHNS and CDR2 SASEGT. CDR3 sequence (DNA): TGTGCCAGCAGTGGAAAAGGGGAAGTGGAGGAAGCTTTCTTT. Amino acid sequence: CASSGKGEVEEAFF.

The J gene is TRBJ1-5, the V gene TRBV28; D ambiguous. V lost 6 bases to trimming and J lost 0 bases, with 15 bases between them. CDR1 is MDHEN, CDR2 SYDVKM, per germline. CDR3 length equals 16 residues. The CDR3 coding sequence is TGTGCCAGCAGAGTCCCCGAGGGCTATAGCAATCAGCCCCAGCATTTT. This gives the protein CASRVPEGYSNQPQHF.

The chain has TRBV7-6 and TRBJ2-7, with 10 bases that match TRBD2. V lost 6 bases to trimming and J lost 2 bases; unmatched junction nucleotides: 10. Germline V gene sequence: CDR1 SGHVS, CDR2 FNYEAQ. This CDR3 has 16 residues. The CDR3: CASRSKLAGPPYEQYF. CDR3 nucleotides: TGTGCCAGCAGGTCTAAACTAGCGGGACCACCCTACGAGCAGTACTTC.

The V gene is TRBV25-1, the J gene TRBJ2-7; 12 bases map to TRBD2. J lost 6 bases, V lost 1 base, and 13 bases had no gene match. Germline CDR1 is MGHDK and CDR2 is SYGVNS. CDR3 length: 18 amino acids. The DNA of the CDR3 is TGTGCCAGCAGTGAATTAGCGGGTAGGACTAGCGGGAAGGGCGAGCAGTACTTC. This gives the protein CASSELAGRTSGKGEQYF.

The chain couples TRBV7-9 to TRBJ2-7; D not certain. V gave up 3 bases and J gave up 6 bases, with 12 bases separating them. Germline V gene lookup returns CDR1 SEHNR and CDR2 FQNEAQ (reference sequence). The CDR3 spans 13 residues. The CDR3 DNA follows: TGTGCCAGCAGCTTTCCGCCGGCCCCCGAGCAGTACTTC. Translation: CASSFPPAPEQYF.

This clone was counted between two and nine times. The CDR3 region has the DNA TGTGCCAGCAGTCCTATCCCACAGGGGGCGGGCTACAATGGCTACACCTTC. It codes for CASSPIPQGAGYNGYTF. The rearrangement links TRBV27 to TRBJ1-2; TRBD1 agrees at 9 bases. The germline gives CDR1 MNHEY, CDR2 SMNVEV (reference sequence). The CDR3 consists of 17 residues. V lost 5 bases to trimming and J lost 6 bases; unmatched junction nucleotides: 16.

This clone has a handful of counts. V and J are TRBV6-1 and TRBJ2-7, with D perhaps matching TRBD2 (6 bases). V dropped 1 base and J dropped 2 bases, with 12 bases sitting between them. Germline V gene data show CDR1 as MNHNS and CDR2 as SASEGT. The CDR3 consists of 15 residues. In DNA, the CDR3 is TGTGCCAGCAGTGAAGAATTAGCGGAGGCCTACGAGCAGTACTTC. As protein: CASSEELAEAYEQYF.

Many counts were recorded for this clone. The rearrangement joins TRBV7-8 to TRBJ2-1, with D tentatively TRBD2 (5 bases). Between the trimmed V and J ends, which lost 5 bases and 4 bases, there was a span of 15 bases. The length of the CDR3 is 15 residues. Germline-derived CDR1 and CDR2 are SGHVS and FQNEAQ. The DNA of the CDR3 is TGTGCCAGCAGCCCGGGGAGCGGTGTTTACAATGAGCAGTTCTTC. Translated, it gives CASSPGSGVYNEQFF.

The rearrangement links TRBV25-1 to TRBJ2-7; perhaps D is TRBD1 or TRBD2 (5 bases each). Germline values: CDR1 MGHDK, CDR2 SYGVNS. The CDR3 spans 15 residues. With 3 bases removed from V and 6 bases from J, the gap between germline ends came to 18 bases. CDR3 coding DNA: TGTGCCAGCAGTGACGGGATGGCAGGGCATCCCGAGCAGTACTTC. Residues: CASSDGMAGHPEQYF.

The chain joins TRBV19 to TRBJ1-5; possible D gene TRBD1, 5 bases. The CDR3 length is 15 residues. The V gene lost 7 bases and the J gene lost 3 bases, with 16 bases spanning the gap. Germline lookup yields CDR1 LNHDA and CDR2 SQIVND (reference sequence). This CDR3 is CASTAHGHHNQPQHF. CDR3 bases: TGTGCCAGTACGGCTCATGGACATCACAATCAGCCCCAGCATTTT. Combining the CDR3 with reference TRBV19 and TRBJ1-5 gives the whole variable domain DGGITQSPKYLFRKEGQNVTLSCEQNLNHDAMYWYRQDPGQGLRLIYYSQIVNDFQKGDIAEGYSVSREKKESFPLTVTSAQKNPTAFYLCASTAHGHHNQPQHFGDGTRLSIL.

By sample share, this clone is medium-sized (0.01 to 0.1%). The chain carries TRBV6-1 and TRBJ2-7; D remains unclear. The V end was cut by 2 bases, the J end by 0 bases, with 11 bases between. This CDR3 is built from 15 residues. Looked up from germline, CDR1 is MNHNS and CDR2 is SASEGT. The CDR3 reads CASSEKTASSYEQYF. The CDR3 region has the DNA TGTGCCAGCAGTGAAAAAACAGCGAGCTCCTACGAGCAGTACTTC.